Below, 31 T cell receptor beta chains from the same sample are listed, as sequenced in a study of CD8 T cells in Susac syndrome. Random hexamers were used to reverse transcribe 0.5 to 1 ug of RNA. TCRdb used MiXCR to reprocess the immunoSEQ multiplex PCR reads, holding one entry per CDR3 protein. This table holds about 150,000 distinct CDR3 sequences, 94% found once. The sequenced sample consisted of CD8+ T cells from PBMCs. The source is a human donor with multiple sclerosis.

The genes are TRBV19 and TRBJ2-1, with TRBD1 as a possible D gene (5 bases). CDR3 size: 11 residues. V was clipped by 4 bases and J by 15 bases, with 13 bases between them. The germline V gene has CDR1 LNHDA and CDR2 SQIVND (reference sequence). This chain's CDR3 is CASSTNRGLFF. The CDR3 DNA follows: TGTGCCAGTAGTACCAATAGGGGCTTGTTCTTC.

This clonotype was seen just once. This sequence joins TRBV5-1 and TRBJ1-4; D gene unclear. Trimming removed 5 bases from V and 3 bases from J, with 14 bases in between. The CDR3 is 15 amino acids. CDR1 is SGHRS, CDR2 YFSETQ, per germline. The CDR3 reads CASRSGQSANEKLFF. CDR3 sequence (DNA): TGCGCCAGCAGGAGCGGTCAATCAGCTAATGAAAAACTGTTTTTT.

The V gene is TRBV11-2, the J gene TRBJ2-1; D gene ambiguous. Germline loops: CDR1 SGHAT, CDR2 FQNNGV. This CDR3 spans 14 amino acids. V was clipped by 0 bases and J by 7 bases, with 10 bases between them. This chain's CDR3 is CASSLDGKMNEQFF. The CDR3 bases are TGTGCCAGCAGCTTAGACGGAAAGATGAATGAGCAGTTCTTC. Together with reference TRBV11-2 and TRBJ2-1, the CDR3 gives the full variable domain: EAGVAQSPRYKIIEKRQSVAFWCNPISGHATLYWYQQILGQGPKLLIQFQNNGVVDDSQLPKDRFSAERLKGVDSTLKIQPAKLEDSAVYLCASSLDGKMNEQFFGPGTRLTVL.

The chain recombines TRBV4-3 with TRBJ2-3, with D possibly TRBD2 on 6 matching bases. Germline V gives CDR1 LGHNA, CDR2 YSLEER. This CDR3 has 15 amino acids. V lost 5 bases, J lost 1 base, and 13 bases lay in between. CDR3 loop: CASSGGLEGTDTQYF. CDR3 nucleotides: TGCGCCAGCAGCGGGGGACTGGAGGGCACAGATACGCAGTATTTT.

The chain links TRBV12-3 or TRBV12-4 to TRBJ2-7, with 7 bases matching TRBD1. V was clipped by 4 bases and J by 2 bases; unmatched bases: 23. This CDR3 comprises 20 residues. The CDR3 DNA follows: TGTGCCAGCAGTTCCAATAGGGGGACAGCCCGAACTCAATCACCCTACGAGCAGTACTTC. This encodes CASSSNRGTARTQSPYEQYF.

This chain links TRBV10-3 with TRBJ2-1; 8 nucleotides match TRBD1. Unmatched junction bases numbered 1, after V lost 3 bases and J lost 3 bases. This CDR3 has 14 residues. In germline, CDR1 is ENHRY, CDR2 SYGVKD. DNA of the CDR3: TGTGCCATCAGTGACGGACAGGGCTACAATGAGCAGTTCTTC. It translates to CAISDGQGYNEQFF.

The chain is built from TRBV5-6 and TRBJ2-7, with a weak D call TRBD2 (5 bases). Germline CDR1 reads SGHDT; CDR2 reads YYEEEE. Trimming cost V 4 bases and J 4 bases, with 21 bases left between them. CDR3 length equals 16 residues. CDR3 bases: TGTGCCAGCAGCATACGCAGATCGGGGAAGCGTTACGAGCAGTACTTC. Its protein product is CASSIRRSGKRYEQYF. The complete variable domain, with remaining parts taken from reference TRBV5-6 and TRBJ2-7, reads DAGVTQSPTHLIKTRGQQVTLRCSPKSGHDTVSWYQQALGQGPQFIFQYYEEEERQRGNFPDRFSGHQFPNYSSELNVNALLLGDSALYLCASSIRRSGKRYEQYFGPGTRLTVT.

This clonotype came up once. This chain links TRBV12-5 with TRBJ2-6; no reliable D call. Germline CDR1 LGHNT, CDR2 FRNRAP. V dropped 1 base and J dropped 0 bases, with 1 base sitting between them. This CDR3 has 14 amino acids. CDR3 bases: TGTGCTAGTGGTTTGGGCTCTGGGGCCAACGTCCTGACTTTC. This sequence encodes CASGLGSGANVLTF.

The chain carries TRBV4-1 and TRBJ2-7; D could derive from TRBD1 or TRBD2 (5 bases each). The germline V gene encodes CDR1 MGHRA and CDR2 YSYEKL. V dropped 1 base and J dropped 3 bases, with 10 bases sitting between them. This CDR3 has 14 amino acids. The CDR3 loop reads CASSQVGTDYEQYF. In DNA, the CDR3 is TGCGCCAGCAGCCAAGTTGGGACCGACTACGAGCAGTACTTC.

This clonotype was recorded once. The gene calls are TRBV5-6 and TRBJ2-1; D is perhaps TRBD1 or TRBD2 (5 bases each). The CDR3 runs 13 residues. Trimming removed 4 bases from V and 6 bases from J, with 11 bases in between. Per the germline V gene, CDR1 is SGHDT and CDR2 is YYEEEE. CDR3 in amino acids: CASSIGTPNEQFF. The CDR3 DNA follows: TGTGCCAGCAGCATAGGGACCCCCAATGAGCAGTTCTTC.

This rearrangement joins TRBV7-6 to TRBJ2-5; 7 bases are shared with TRBD2. CDR1 SGHVS and CDR2 FNYEAQ come from the germline V gene. The CDR3 is 13 amino acids. J gave up 5 bases and V 5 bases, and 5 bases lay outside the gene matches. CDR3 DNA sequence: TGTGCCAGCAGCCCACTCGGGAGGGAGACCCAGTACTTC. Translating gives CASSPLGRETQYF. The variable domain in full, completed from reference TRBV7-6 and TRBJ2-5, reads GAGVSQSPRYKVTKRGQDVALRCDPISGHVSLYWYRQALGQGPEFLTYFNYEAQQDKSGLPNDRFSAERPEGSISTLTIQRTEQRDSAMYRCASSPLGRETQYFGPGTRLLVL.

The CDR3 region is CASSQDRPIGLGEQYF. CDR3 coding DNA: TGTGCCAGCAGCCAAGATCGCCCAATAGGCTTGGGCGAGCAGTACTTC. The rearrangement joins TRBV14 to TRBJ2-7; no clear D gene. The CDR3 covers 16 residues. Germline V gene sequence: CDR1 SGHDN, CDR2 FVKESK. The V end was cut by 0 bases, the J end by 6 bases, with 18 bases between.

The genes are TRBV29-1 and TRBJ2-7, with 12 bases identical to TRBD1. Germline assignment: CDR1 SQVTM and CDR2 ANQGSEA. V dropped 3 bases and J dropped 9; count of bases not matched to a gene: 12. The length of the CDR3 is 15 residues. CDR3 coding DNA: TGCAGCGTTGAGGAGATCGGGACAGGGGGCGTCGTGCAGTACTTC. Amino acid sequence: CSVEEIGTGGVVQYF.

The V and J genes are TRBV27 and TRBJ1-4; the D gene is possibly TRBD1 (5 bases). The CDR3 runs 13 residues. Trimming pared 5 bases from V and 8 bases from J, leaving 12 bases between. Germline CDR1 MNHEY, CDR2 SMNVEV (reference sequence). The CDR3 DNA reads TGTGCCAGCAGTCTGTCGAACAGGGAAAAACTGTTTTTT. Its protein is CASSLSNREKLFF.

The chain carries TRBV14 and TRBJ2-7; tentatively, D is TRBD1 (6 bases). The ends were cut back, 6 bases at V and 5 bases at J, with 20 bases in the middle. Germline lookup yields CDR1 SGHDN and CDR2 FVKESK. The CDR3 extends over 15 amino acids. The CDR3 loop is CASRQSRDMADEQYF. In nucleotides, the CDR3 is TGTGCCAGCAGACAGTCCCGGGACATGGCGGACGAGCAGTACTTC. The full variable domain, rest sourced from reference TRBV14 and TRBJ2-7, is EAGVTQFPSHSVIEKGQTVTLRCDPISGHDNLYWYRRVMGKEIKFLLHFVKESKQDESGMPNNRFLAERTGGTYSTLKVQPAELEDSGVYFCASRQSRDMADEQYFGPGTRLTVT.

V and J are TRBV27 and TRBJ1-2; possible D gene TRBD1, 5 bases. Germline CDR1 is MNHEY and CDR2 is SMNVEV (reference sequence). The CDR3 spans 15 residues. Trimming removed 8 bases at V and 4 bases at J, with 20 bases between. The CDR3 loop is CASSSDKGRRYGYTF. In DNA, the CDR3 is TGTGCCAGCTCCTCAGACAAGGGGCGCCGCTATGGCTACACCTTC.

This clonotype was detected a few times. The chain has TRBV7-2 and TRBJ2-1, with TRBD1 matching over 9 bases. V shed 5 bases and J 8 bases; nucleotides not matched to a gene: 4. The CDR3 has 13 amino acids. The germline V gene has CDR1 SGHTA and CDR2 FQGNSA. The DNA for the CDR3 is TGTGCCAGCAGCGTGGACAGGGGCGATGAGCAGTTCTTC. It yields the protein CASSVDRGDEQFF. The full variable domain, in which reference TRBV7-2 and TRBJ2-1 provide the parts outside the CDR3, is GAGVSQSPSNKVTEKGKDVELRCDPISGHTALYWYRQSLGQGLEFLIYFQGNSAPDKSGLPSDRFSAERTGGSVSTLTIQRTQQEDSAVYLCASSVDRGDEQFFGPGTRLTVL.

V and J are TRBV5-6 and TRBJ1-5; D uncertain. Per the germline V gene, CDR1 is SGHDT and CDR2 is YYEEEE. V was trimmed by 2 bases and J by 7 bases, leaving 16 bases between them. The CDR3 has 15 amino acids. The CDR3 reads CASSFGGFLGQPQHF. The DNA of the CDR3 is TGTGCCAGCAGCTTTGGAGGGTTTTTAGGGCAGCCCCAGCATTTT.

This chain links TRBV9 with TRBJ1-1, with D perhaps matching TRBD1 (6 bases). The germline gives CDR1 SGDLS, CDR2 YYNGEE. The CDR3 totals 16 residues. Trimming cost V 0 bases and J 0 bases, with 12 bases left between them. The CDR3 region has the DNA TGTGCCAGCAGCGTAGTCGAGCGGGGGCTGAACACTGAAGCTTTCTTT. Translating it yields CASSVVERGLNTEAFF.

The chain recombines TRBV14 with TRBJ1-1; possible D gene TRBD1, 5 bases. CDR1 and CDR2 (germline): SGHDN, FVKESK. The V gene lost 0 bases and the J gene lost 7 bases, with 18 bases spanning the gap. The length of the CDR3 is 16 residues. CDR3 bases: TGTGCCAGCAGCCAAGATTCGGGGGAGCGCACCTTTGAAGCTTTCTTT. Residues: CASSQDSGERTFEAFF. Variable domain in full (rest from reference TRBV14 and TRBJ1-1): EAGVTQFPSHSVIEKGQTVTLRCDPISGHDNLYWYRRVMGKEIKFLLHFVKESKQDESGMPNNRFLAERTGGTYSTLKVQPAELEDSGVYFCASSQDSGERTFEAFFGQGTRLTVV.

This chain links TRBV3-1 with TRBJ2-1, with 9 positions matching TRBD1. CDR1 is LGHDT, CDR2 YNNKEL, per germline (reference sequence). The V and J ends lost 5 bases and 10 bases, in that order; junction bases with no gene match: 9. This CDR3 contains 14 residues. The CDR3 DNA is TGTGCCAGCAGCTCAACCGGGACAGGGAACGAGCAGTTCTTC. This gives the protein CASSSTGTGNEQFF.

This rearrangement joins TRBV11-2 to TRBJ1-2; no clear D gene. CDR1 and CDR2 from the germline V gene are SGHAT and FQNNGV. CDR3 length equals 12 residues. V shed 4 bases and J shed 6 bases, with 9 bases lying between them. In DNA, the CDR3 is TGTGCCAGCAGCTCGGAGCGAAATGGCTACACCTTC. It translates to CASSSERNGYTF.

The chain recombines TRBV7-8 with TRBJ2-7, with 10 bases matching TRBD1. CDR1 is SGHVS and CDR2 is FQNEAQ in the germline V gene. The CDR3 totals 14 residues. The J segment lost 3 bases and the V segment lost 2 bases, leaving 1 base of the junction unmatched. For the CDR3, the DNA is TGTGCCAGCAGCTTAAGGGACAGGGGCTACGAGCAGTACTTC. This translates into CASSLRDRGYEQYF.

This sequence joins TRBV7-2 and TRBJ2-7; 7 bases fit TRBD1. Germline assignment: CDR1 SGHTA and CDR2 FQGNSA. The CDR3 sequence is 15 residues long. The junction had 13 bases not matched to a gene; V was cut back by 5 bases and J by 6 bases. CDR3 nucleotide sequence: TGTGCCAGCAGCGTAACCACAGGGGTCGGGCGCGAGCAGTACTTC. Residues: CASSVTTGVGREQYF.

The chain links TRBV13 to TRBJ2-2; no clear D gene. CDR1 and CDR2 from the germline V gene are PRHDT and FYEKMQ (reference sequence). This CDR3 comprises 12 residues. Trimming removed 3 bases at V and 8 bases at J, with 7 bases between. CDR3 amino acids: CASSFWSGELFF. Here the CDR3 DNA reads TGTGCCAGCAGCTTCTGGTCGGGGGAGCTGTTTTTT. The whole variable domain, remainder taken from reference TRBV13 and TRBJ2-2, is AAGVIQSPRHLIKEKRETATLKCYPIPRHDTVYWYQQGPGQDPQFLISFYEKMQSDKGSIPDRFSAQQFSDYHSELNMSSLELGDSALYFCASSFWSGELFFGEGSRLTVL.

This chain connects TRBV30 to TRBJ2-3; a weak D match, TRBD2 (5 bases). Germline-derived CDR1 and CDR2 are GTSNPN and SVGIG (reference sequence). Deletions cut 0 bases from V and 4 bases from J, with 29 bases between. The CDR3 sequence is 20 residues long. CDR3 protein: CAWSVPLLPQDSHSADTQYF. Written as DNA, the CDR3 is TGTGCCTGGAGTGTACCCCTCTTGCCCCAGGACTCCCACTCGGCAGATACGCAGTATTTT.

This clonotype was seen just once. This chain links TRBV27 with TRBJ2-1, with 14 positions matching TRBD2. The germline CDR1 and CDR2 sequences are MNHEY and SMNVEV (reference sequence). V was pared by 6 bases and J by 11 bases, with 6 bases of the junction left unmatched. This CDR3 has 14 residues. CDR3 bases: TGTGCCAGCAGGACGGGACTAGCGGGGGCCAAGCAGTTCTTC. Encoded protein: CASRTGLAGAKQFF.

The chain carries TRBV9 and TRBJ2-7; D perhaps matches TRBD2 (5 bases). V lost 2 bases to trimming and J lost 5 bases, with 11 bases between them. The CDR3 extends over 13 amino acids. Germline V gene sequence: CDR1 SGDLS, CDR2 YYNGEE. The CDR3 sequence is CASSVLSGNEQYF. CDR3 sequence (DNA): TGTGCCAGCAGCGTGTTATCGGGGAACGAGCAGTACTTC.

The CDR3 DNA reads TGTGCCAGCGGACCCCTCGGGGTTGAAGCGACAGATACGCAGTATTTT. Protein product: CASGPLGVEATDTQYF. The chain is built from TRBV27 and TRBJ2-3; tentative D call: TRBD2 (5 bases). Trimming removed 8 bases at V and 3 bases at J, with 21 bases between. The length of the CDR3 is 16 residues. From germline, CDR1 is MNHEY and CDR2 SMNVEV (reference sequence).

The chain uses TRBV9 and TRBJ2-5; 7 bases are shared with TRBD1. The germline V gene has CDR1 SGDLS and CDR2 YYNGEE. CDR3 size: 17 residues. V lost 0 bases, J lost 4 bases, and 12 bases stayed unmatched. The CDR3 is CASSVAGTAGSRETQYF. In DNA form, the CDR3 reads TGTGCCAGCAGCGTAGCAGGGACAGCCGGATCAAGAGAGACCCAGTACTTC.

The chain couples TRBV12-3 or TRBV12-4 to TRBJ1-3, with a possible D match to TRBD1 (5 bases). There are 15 residues in the CDR3. V lost 6 bases and J 2 bases, leaving 14 bases between the germline ends. Written as DNA, the CDR3 is TGTGCCAGCAGGGTCGGGACGGCGGCTGGAAACACCATATATTTT. Translating it yields CASRVGTAAGNTIYF.